This T cell receptor (beta chain) was identified in a study of blood T cell repertoires in COVID-19. In the study overall: Whether acute or convalescent, the COVID-19 samples came from the United States, Italy and Spain. In each case, the material was cDNA or gDNA derived from T cells, B-cell-depleted T cells, or PBMCs.

In the original processing: How many nucleated cells were present was estimated from reference gene primer amplification. The data were produced by immunoSEQ multiplex PCR, yet TCRdb's version contains in-frame clones alone and is incomplete. The V and J calls and the clone size are those of that table, but D and trimming were determined from the DNA. The repertoire holds tens of thousands of clones, with 88% as singletons. The CDR3 totals 15 residues. CDR1 is SGHTA, CDR2 FQGNSA, per germline. Trimming at V came to 4 bases and at J to 4 bases, leaving 4 bases not matched to a gene. The sequence was obtained from a human donor in a cohort sampled during active COVID-19. The chain links TRBV7-2 to TRBJ2-1; 10 bases agree with TRBD2. Sequenced sample: peripheral blood. CDR3 sequence: CASSSIAGGYNEQFF. DNA for the CDR3: TGTGCCAGCAGCTCCATAGCGGGAGGATACAATGAGCAGTTCTTC.